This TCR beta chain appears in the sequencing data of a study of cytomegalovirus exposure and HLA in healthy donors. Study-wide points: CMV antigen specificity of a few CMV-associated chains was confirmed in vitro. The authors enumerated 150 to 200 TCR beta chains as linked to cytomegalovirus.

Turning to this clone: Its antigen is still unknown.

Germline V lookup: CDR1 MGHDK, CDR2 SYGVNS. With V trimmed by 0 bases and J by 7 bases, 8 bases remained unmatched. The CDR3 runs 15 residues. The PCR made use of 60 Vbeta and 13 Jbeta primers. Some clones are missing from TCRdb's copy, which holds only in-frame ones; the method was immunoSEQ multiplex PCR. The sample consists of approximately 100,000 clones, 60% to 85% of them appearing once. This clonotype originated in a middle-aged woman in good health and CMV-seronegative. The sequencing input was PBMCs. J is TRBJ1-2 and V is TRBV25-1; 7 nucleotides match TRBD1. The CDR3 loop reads CASSEYGAGGLGYTF. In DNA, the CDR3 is TGTGCCAGCAGTGAATATGGGGCAGGGGGGCTTGGCTACACCTTC.